Ten or more counts support the clone carrying this T cell receptor (beta chain). Its antigen is still unknown. The CDR3 consists of 14 residues. Germline V CDR1 and CDR2: MNHNS, SASEGT. V was cut by 5 bases and J by 2 bases, with 12 bases left in between. This sample is part of a study of regulatory T cells in long-lasting Graves disease. Broader study findings: A greater number of public clonotypes (roughly 2,800) was shared by persistent patients than by new patients (around 1,000). Not thyroid tissue but only peripheral blood was studied.

Combining iRepertoire HTBI primers with Arm-PCR of CDR3 regions, the authors built TCR beta libraries. Each CDR3 protein gets one entry after TCRdb re-called the multiplex PCR reads with MiXCR. The top ten hold about 26% of the sample, which has a few hundred thousand distinct CDR3 sequences, roughly a quarter seen once. Specified time point: persistent/refractory GD, antithyroid drugs over 5 years with positive TRAb. The TCR library was made from RNA extracted from PBMCs. Enrollment of patients was through an endocrinology department in Xi'an, China. This chain joins TRBV6-1 and TRBJ2-5; tentatively, D is TRBD1 or TRBD2 (6 bases each). This sequence was found in a female donor with Graves disease. The source was peripheral blood mononuclear cells (PBMCs), collected when the disease was refractory, from a patient treated with antithyroid drugs. The CDR3 sequence: CASSPAGQQETQYF. CDR3 bases: TGTGCCAGCAGTCCGGCGGGACAACAAGAGACCCAGTACTTC.